Listed below are T cell receptor beta chains from one sample, sequenced in a study of blood T cells in healthy people across ages. TCRdb fed the 5' RACE reads into MiXCR, producing one record per CDR3 protein. The table records some 890,000 distinct CDR3 sequences, around 29% of them present only once. The sample also formed part of further work on T cells of mothers and their children.

The sample comprised blood. The source of these receptors is a woman in her 40s in good health. CDR3s include the opening cysteine and the closing phenylalanine or tryptophan. A D gene is named only where the DNA matches it firmly. A clone size is listed for some rows: how often the clone was seen (once, few, many), or a class if it is expanded.

v_gene	abundance	d_gene	j_gene	CDR3nt	CDR3aa
TRBV28	.	.	TRBJ2-3	TGTGCCAGCAGTTTCGAGGTCACGCAGTATTTT	CASSFEVTQYF
TRBV7-8	many	.	TRBJ2-1	TGTGCCAGCAGCTTAGACGGGAACTACAATGAGCAGTTCTTC	CASSLDGNYNEQFF
TRBV28	.	.	TRBJ2-5	TGTGCCAGCAATTCCCCAAGCGGTCGGGATGAGCAGTACTTC	CASNSPSGRDEQYF
TRBV29-1	.	TRBD2	TRBJ2-7	TGCAGCGTTGAAGGGGGGACTAGCGGGGGAACCTACAATGAGCAGTACTTC	CSVEGGTSGGTYNEQYF
TRBV15	many	.	TRBJ2-3	TGTGCCACCAGCAGAGGGTTGCAGCCCCGGGGAGATACGCAGTATTTT	CATSRGLQPRGDTQYF
TRBV5-1	.	.	TRBJ2-2	TGCGCCAGCAGCCTTCCCGGGGCGTCCACCGGGGAGCTGTTTTTT	CASSLPGASTGELFF
TRBV27	many	.	TRBJ2-5	TGTGCCAGCAGTCTAAGGGGCCCCCGGGTCGGCTACCAAGAGACCCAGTACTTC	CASSLRGPRVGYQETQYF
TRBV7-6	few	.	TRBJ2-1	TGTGCCAGCAGCTTGACAGTGCCGAGCTCCTACAATGAGCAGTTCTTC	CASSLTVPSSYNEQFF
TRBV7-9	many	.	TRBJ2-1	TGTGCCAGCAGCTTAGTGAATGGCGAGGGTGAGCAGTTCTTC	CASSLVNGEGEQFF
TRBV14	few	.	TRBJ1-5	TGTGCCAGCAGCCCCGGTGCCAGCCTCAATCAGCCCCAGCATTTT	CASSPGASLNQPQHF
TRBV7-3	few	.	TRBJ2-2	TGTGCCAGCAGGGGGCCGAAGTCTAACACCGGGGAGCTGTTTTTT	CASRGPKSNTGELFF
TRBV12-3/TRBV12-4	.	TRBD2	TRBJ2-3	TGTGCCAGCGGAAAGACTAGCGGGGGGATTAGCACAGATGCGCAGTATTTT	CASGKTSGGISTDAQYF
TRBV27	.	TRBD2	TRBJ2-7	TGTGCCAGCAGTCCGCTAGCGGGGGGGGCCTCCTACGAGCAGTACTTC	CASSPLAGGASYEQYF
TRBV15	few	TRBD2	TRBJ2-3	TGTGCCACCAGTCCTGGTACGGGGGGGGCCCCAGATACGCAGTATTTT	CATSPGTGGAPDTQYF
TRBV29-1	many	.	TRBJ1-1	TGCAGCGTCCGGGGGCAAGCGAACACTGAAGCTTTCTTT	CSVRGQANTEAFF
TRBV7-9	few	.	TRBJ2-1	TGTGCCAGCAGCCCAAGCATAAATGAGCAGTTCTTC	CASSPSINEQFF
TRBV7-2	.	TRBD2	TRBJ2-1	TGTGCCAGCTACCTCGGGGGGGCCTACAATGAGCAGTTCTTC	CASYLGGAYNEQFF
TRBV28	many	TRBD1	TRBJ2-7	TGTGCCAGCAACCTACAGGGGAACGAGCAGTACTTC	CASNLQGNEQYF
TRBV12-5	.	TRBD1	TRBJ2-1	TGTGCTAGTGGTTCGACAACAGGGGGCCCCTACAATGAGCAGTTCTTC	CASGSTTGGPYNEQFF
TRBV29-1	.	TRBD2	TRBJ2-5	TGCAGCGTGAGGACTAGCGGGAGCTGGAAGGAGACCCAGTACTTC	CSVRTSGSWKETQYF
TRBV20-1	few	TRBD1	TRBJ1-6	TGCACTGCAGGACAGGACTTAAATTCACCCCTCCACTTT	CTAGQDLNSPLHF
TRBV28	.	TRBD1	TRBJ2-7	TGTGCCAGCAGTTTATCAGGGGGTGGATTTTCCTACGAGCAGTACTTC	CASSLSGGGFSYEQYF
TRBV28	.	TRBD2	TRBJ2-1	TGTGCCAGCAGCAGCGGGGGGGCTAGGCCAAGGGAGCAGTTCTTC	CASSSGGARPREQFF
TRBV28	.	TRBD1	TRBJ2-4	TGTGCCAGCAGGACAGGGATGGGAGAAAACATTCAGTACTTC	CASRTGMGENIQYF
TRBV6-5	many	TRBD2	TRBJ2-1	TGTGCCAGCAGTTACTCATCTGGGACTAAGGTTGGAGAGCAGTTCTTC	CASSYSSGTKVGEQFF
TRBV2	few	TRBD2	TRBJ2-1	TGTGCCAGCGGTCCAGCCGCATCCGGGACTAGCATGCAGTTCTTC	CASGPAASGTSMQFF
TRBV20-1	.	.	TRBJ1-2	TGCAGTACTAGCCCAACCGGCTGGGGCTACACCTTC	CSTSPTGWGYTF
TRBV20-1	many	.	TRBJ2-7	TGCAGTGCTCCCCGGACAACCTACGAGCAGTACTTC	CSAPRTTYEQYF
TRBV7-3	.	.	TRBJ2-1	TGTGCCAGCAGCTTATCTGGTTGGGGCGAAGGCCAGTTCTTC	CASSLSGWGEGQFF
TRBV4-3	.	TRBD2	TRBJ2-1	TGCGCCAGCAGCCACCTCCCACAGGGACTAGCGTGGGGGCTTGAGCAGTTCTTC	CASSHLPQGLAWGLEQFF
TRBV4-3	many	TRBD1	TRBJ2-7	TGCGCCAGCAGCACACAGTACACAGGGGGCTCCTACGAGCAGTACTTC	CASSTQYTGGSYEQYF
TRBV2	few	.	TRBJ1-2	TGTGCCAGCTCGGCCCTTTTCACAGGGATCTATGGCTACACCTTC	CASSALFTGIYGYTF
TRBV28	many	TRBD2	TRBJ2-1	TGTGCCAGCAGTTCCACAGGGGTAGCGGGGGGGTTCCTGTCGAGTGAGCAGTTCTTC	CASSSTGVAGGFLSSEQFF
TRBV6-1	few	TRBD1	TRBJ2-7	TGTGCCAGCAGAGATGACAGGGGGCGCGCCTACGAGCAGTACTTC	CASRDDRGRAYEQYF
TRBV28	few	.	TRBJ1-2	TGTGCCAGCAACCCCCTGGGGGCTGGCTACACCTTC	CASNPLGAGYTF
TRBV5-1	.	.	TRBJ2-2	TGCGCCAGCAGCCTCCCACCGGGCCGGTCCGGGGAGCTGTTTTTT	CASSLPPGRSGELFF
TRBV6-6	few	.	TRBJ1-6	TGTGCCAGCGGTCCAAGGGAACCAAGCTCCTATAATTCACCCCTCCACTTT	CASGPREPSSYNSPLHF
TRBV12-3/TRBV12-4	.	.	TRBJ1-2	TGTGCCAGCAATAATCAAGGTGGGGGCTACACCTTC	CASNNQGGGYTF
TRBV5-1	many	.	TRBJ1-2	TGCGCCAGCAGTCCAACCACAGGGTCCAACTATGGCTACACCTTC	CASSPTTGSNYGYTF
TRBV28	many	.	TRBJ2-1	TGTGCCAGCAGGGCGGGGTCCTACAATGAGCAGTTCTTC	CASRAGSYNEQFF
TRBV7-6	few	TRBD1	TRBJ2-5	TGTGCCAGCAGCCTAGGGGGACAGGGACGCCAAGAGACCCAGTACTTC	CASSLGGQGRQETQYF
TRBV12-3/TRBV12-4	many	.	TRBJ2-3	TGTGCCAGCAGTGCACAGGATACTAGCACAGATACGCAGTATTTT	CASSAQDTSTDTQYF
TRBV28	many	.	TRBJ2-1	TGTGCCAGCAGTTCGCCGTCCGGGGGCTCCTACAATGAGCAGTTCTTC	CASSSPSGGSYNEQFF
TRBV28	many	.	TRBJ2-7	TGTGCCAGCAGCTTAACGGGGAGCTCCTACGAGCAGTACTTC	CASSLTGSSYEQYF
TRBV2	.	TRBD1	TRBJ1-1	TGTGCCAGCAGAGAACCGGGACAGGGGGCCCTAACTGAAGCTTTCTTT	CASREPGQGALTEAFF
TRBV2	.	.	TRBJ1-5	TGTGCCAGCAGTGGGACAGCGAGCAATCGGCCCCAGCATTTT	CASSGTASNRPQHF
TRBV3-1	few	.	TRBJ1-2	TGTGCCAGCAGCCTAAAGGACAGCTATGGCTACACCTTC	CASSLKDSYGYTF
TRBV6-1	.	.	TRBJ1-1	TGTGCCAGTAGTGATCCCATGAACACTGAAGCTTTCTTT	CASSDPMNTEAFF
TRBV5-1	few	.	TRBJ1-4	TGCGCCAGCAGCTTGGACAGTGGAAAACTGTTTTTT	CASSLDSGKLFF
TRBV9	few	TRBD2	TRBJ2-1	TGTGCCAGCAGCGTAGGTACTAGCGGGGTGTATGAGCAGTTCTTC	CASSVGTSGVYEQFF
TRBV3-1	.	.	TRBJ1-1	TGTGCCAGCAGCCCCCGGGACATAGGGGCTGAAGCTTTCTTT	CASSPRDIGAEAFF
TRBV12-3/TRBV12-4	.	.	TRBJ2-1	TGTGCCAGCAGTTTAGGGACAAGGATCGACAATGAGCAGTTCTTC	CASSLGTRIDNEQFF
TRBV10-3	.	.	TRBJ2-7	TGTGCCATCAGAGGGACCTACGAGCAGTACTTC	CAIRGTYEQYF
TRBV2	.	.	TRBJ2-1	TGTGCCAGCAGTAGGGACGGGTCGGTAGGTGAGCTGTTCTTC	CASSRDGSVGELFF